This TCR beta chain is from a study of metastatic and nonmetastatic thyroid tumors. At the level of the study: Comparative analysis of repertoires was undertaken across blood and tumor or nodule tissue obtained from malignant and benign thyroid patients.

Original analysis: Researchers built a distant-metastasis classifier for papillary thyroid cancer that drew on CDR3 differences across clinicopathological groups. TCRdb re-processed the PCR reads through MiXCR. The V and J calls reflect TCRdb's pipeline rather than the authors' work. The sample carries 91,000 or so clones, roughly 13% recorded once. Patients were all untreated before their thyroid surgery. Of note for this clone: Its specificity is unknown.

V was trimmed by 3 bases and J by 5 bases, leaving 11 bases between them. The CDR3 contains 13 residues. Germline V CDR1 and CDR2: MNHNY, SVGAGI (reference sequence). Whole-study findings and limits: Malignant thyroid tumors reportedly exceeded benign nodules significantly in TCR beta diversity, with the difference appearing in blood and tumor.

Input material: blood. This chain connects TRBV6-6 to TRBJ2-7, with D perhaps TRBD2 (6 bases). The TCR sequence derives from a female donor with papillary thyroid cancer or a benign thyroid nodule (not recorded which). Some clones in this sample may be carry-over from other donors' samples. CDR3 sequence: CASSYLEGHEQYF. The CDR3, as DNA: TGTGCCAGCAGTTATCTGGAGGGCCACGAGCAGTACTTC.